A selection of T cell receptor beta chains follows, all from one sample in a study of shared clonotypes between healthy human individuals. Sequencing used immunoSEQ multiplex PCR; TCRdb keeps in-frame clones, though not all of them. The sample has around 2,100,000 clones; around 96% are singletons. The sequencing sample was made of naive CD8+ T cells sorted from blood. These receptors came from a man younger than 35 in good health. The CDR3 runs from the conserved cysteine through the conserved F or W. A D gene is named only where the DNA matches it firmly. Some rows mark clone size as missing; the rest say once, few, many or name a class of expanded clone.

>TRBJ2-5|.|TRBV7-9|.
TGTGCCAGCAGCCAAAAGGCCAGAGAAGAGACCCAGTACTTC
CASSQKAREETQYF
>TRBJ2-3|TRBD1|TRBV27|.
TGTGCCAGCAAGTTAAATCCAGGGGGCATGCAGTATTTT
CASKLNPGGMQYF
>TRBJ1-2|.|TRBV4-3|.
TGCGCCAGCAGCCAAGAGGCCGGCGGTTCTTTAAACTATGGCTACACCTTC
CASSQEAGGSLNYGYTF
>TRBJ2-1|.|TRBV7-8|once
TGTGCCAGCAGCTTAGATTTCAGCTCCTACAATGAGCAGTTCTTC
CASSLDFSSYNEQFF
>TRBJ2-7|.|TRBV7-9|.
TGTGCCAGCAGCTTAGCAGACGTCGAGCAGTACTTC
CASSLADVEQYF
>TRBJ2-1|TRBD2|TRBV9|.
TGTGCCAGCAGCGCGCCGGCCGGACTAGCCTCCTACAATGAGCAGTTCTTC
CASSAPAGLASYNEQFF
>TRBJ1-2|.|TRBV7-9|.
TGTGCCAGCAGCCCCATTGTTAATTCCGCGGGCTACACCTTC
CASSPIVNSAGYTF
>TRBJ2-2|.|TRBV19|once
TGTGCCAGTACCGACTGGGCCTGGGAGCTGTTTTTT
CASTDWAWELFF
>TRBJ2-1|.|TRBV7-2|.
TGTGCCAGCAGCTTAGTTGTTGGCGGGACACCCTACAATGAGCAGTTCTTC
CASSLVVGGTPYNEQFF
>TRBJ2-1|TRBD1|TRBV19|.
TGTGCCAGTACAGGGGGTTCCTACAATGAGCAGTTCTTC
CASTGGSYNEQFF
>TRBJ2-7|.|TRBV27|.
TGTGCCAGCAGTCCCGAGGGGGGGATGTTTTACGAGCAGTACTTC
CASSPEGGMFYEQYF